This TCR beta chain was sequenced in a study of blood T cell repertoires in COVID-19. The CDR3 has 12 amino acids. Between the trimmed V and J ends, which lost 8 bases and 8 bases, there was a span of 12 bases. Germline CDR1 MNHEY, CDR2 SMNVEV (reference sequence). Assay: immunoSEQ multiplex PCR; the TCRdb copy retains only in-frame clones and omits some. The sample records tens of thousands of clones, around four fifths being singletons. This chain connects TRBV27 to TRBJ1-4; TRBD1 is a possible D gene (5 bases). Sequencing was performed on peripheral blood. The receptor was isolated from an elderly man with active or convalescent COVID-19. The CDR3 region is CASGQRGEKLFF. The CDR3, as DNA: TGTGCCAGCGGCCAACGGGGGGAAAAACTGTTTTTT. The whole variable domain, remainder taken from reference TRBV27 and TRBJ1-4, is EAQVTQNPRYLITVTGKKLTVTCSQNMNHEYMSWYRQDPGLGLRQIYYSMNVEVTDKGDVPEGYKVSRKEKRNFPLILESPSPNQTSLYFCASGQRGEKLFFGSGTQLSVL.